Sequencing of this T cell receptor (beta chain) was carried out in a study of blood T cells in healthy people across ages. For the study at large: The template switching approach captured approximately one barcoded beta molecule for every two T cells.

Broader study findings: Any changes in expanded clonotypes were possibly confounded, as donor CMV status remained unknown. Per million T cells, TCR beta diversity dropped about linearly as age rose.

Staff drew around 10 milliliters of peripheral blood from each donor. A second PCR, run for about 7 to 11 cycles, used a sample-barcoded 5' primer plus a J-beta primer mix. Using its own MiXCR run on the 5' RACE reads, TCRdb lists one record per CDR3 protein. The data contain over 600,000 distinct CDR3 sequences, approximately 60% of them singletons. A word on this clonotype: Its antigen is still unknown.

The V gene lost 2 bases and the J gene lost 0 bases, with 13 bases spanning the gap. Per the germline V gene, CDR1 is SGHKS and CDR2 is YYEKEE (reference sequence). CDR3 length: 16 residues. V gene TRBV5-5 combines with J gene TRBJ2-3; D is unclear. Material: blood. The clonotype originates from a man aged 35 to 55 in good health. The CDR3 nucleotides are TGTGCCAGCAGCTTAAAGCCCGGGTTCAGCACAGATACGCAGTATTTT. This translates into CASSLKPGFSTDTQYF.